The 13 T cell receptor beta chains presented below share a single source sample, sequenced in a study of T cells in Graves' hyperthyroidism and ophthalmopathy. Amplified TCR beta CDR3 regions came from RNA transcripts. TCR CDR3 regions were first amplified by RT-PCR with HTBI primers. Via MiXCR, TCRdb re-called the multiplex PCR reads, giving one row per CDR3 protein. The sample has about 250,000 distinct CDR3 sequences, almost 25% seen once. Sample: blood. These receptors were taken from a middle-aged woman with Graves' ophthalmopathy.

The chain combines TRBV2 with TRBJ1-5; TRBD1 agrees at 9 bases. Germline assignment: CDR1 SNHLY and CDR2 FYNNEI. J gave up 5 bases and V 4 bases, and 3 bases lay outside the gene matches. This CDR3 is built from 14 residues. CDR3 amino acids: CASSGGQGHQPQHF. CDR3 bases: TGTGCCAGCAGTGGGGGACAGGGACATCAGCCCCAGCATTTT.

This clonotype was observed at least ten times. A much larger clone is a single base away; this may be a read error. The rearrangement uses TRBV27 and TRBJ2-7; tentative D call: TRBD2 (5 bases). Deletions cut 6 bases from V and 6 bases from J, with 15 bases between. Germline V lookup: CDR1 MNHEY, CDR2 SMNVEV (reference sequence). CDR3 length equals 13 residues. The CDR3 here is CASSTRYGCEQYF. In DNA form, the CDR3 reads TGTGCCAGCAGCACTAGGTACGGTTGCGAGCAGTACTTC.

This clonotype was found many times. J is TRBJ2-7 and V is TRBV5-1, with TRBD2 identical over 8 bases. CDR3 length equals 13 residues. The germline V gene has CDR1 SGHRS and CDR2 YFSETQ. V dropped 3 bases and J dropped 2; count of bases not matched to a gene: 1. The CDR3 spells CASSWREAYEQYF. CDR3 DNA: TGCGCCAGCAGCTGGCGGGAGGCCTACGAGCAGTACTTC.

The chain uses TRBV28 and TRBJ2-7; 10 bases map to TRBD2. The length of the CDR3 is 17 residues. From germline, CDR1 is MDHEN and CDR2 SYDVKM. V lost 4 bases and J lost 1; bases outside the gene matches: 10. The CDR3 nucleotides read TGTGCCAGCAGTTACCTAGCGGGGGACTCCACTTCCTACGAGCAGTACTTC. As protein: CASSYLAGDSTSYEQYF.

This clonotype showed up many times. The rearrangement links TRBV5-1 to TRBJ2-7; TRBD1 matches 9 bases. The CDR3 loop spans 16 amino acids. Germline V lookup: CDR1 SGHRS, CDR2 YFSETQ. Trimming took 4 bases from V and 3 from J; bases not matched to a gene: 11. The CDR3 coding sequence is TGCGCCAGCAGCCGTCTTACAGGGGGCCAGGGCTACGAGCAGTACTTC. The encoded protein is CASSRLTGGQGYEQYF.

The table lists this clonotype with many counts. The V gene is TRBV6-4, the J gene TRBJ2-3; 7 nucleotides agree with TRBD1. Trimming at V came to 4 bases and at J to 1 base, leaving 8 bases not matched to a gene. This CDR3 contains 16 residues. CDR1 MRHNA and CDR2 SNTAGT come from the germline V gene. CDR3 bases: TGTGCCAGCAGTGGAGGAGTTGGACAGGGCACAGATACGCAGTATTTT. Residues: CASSGGVGQGTDTQYF.

In its sample, this clonotype was seen many times. V is TRBV27 and J is TRBJ1-6; TRBD1 agrees at 8 bases. The germline V gene encodes CDR1 MNHEY and CDR2 SMNVEV (reference sequence). V shed 6 bases and J 7 bases; nucleotides not matched to a gene: 5. The CDR3 length is 14 residues. The CDR3 nucleotides read TGTGCCAGCAGACCGACAGGGGCCAATTCACCCCTCCACTTT. Translation gives CASRPTGANSPLHF.

This clonotype was recorded at least ten times. At one end the junction does not follow the germline gene, possibly because of a read error. The chain recombines TRBV13 with TRBJ1-1; tentative D call: TRBD1 (5 bases). The CDR3 runs 12 residues. The V gene's germline CDR1 is PRHDT and CDR2 FYEKMQ (reference sequence). The CDR3 DNA follows: TGTGCCAGCAGCTTAGGCGAGAGACAGCGGTACTTT. This gives the protein CASSLGERQRYF.

This clonotype has a handful of counts. This chain links TRBV18 with TRBJ2-2, with 9 bases fitting TRBD1. Germline V gives CDR1 KGHSH, CDR2 LQKENI. The J segment lost 4 bases and the V segment lost 2 bases, leaving 8 bases of the junction unmatched. The CDR3 is 17 amino acids. The CDR3 reads CASSPKPGQGGTGELFF. For the CDR3, the DNA is TGTGCCAGCTCACCAAAACCGGGACAGGGTGGCACCGGGGAGCTGTTTTTT.

This clonotype was picked up many times. The chain joins TRBV4-1 to TRBJ2-7; D is possibly TRBD2 (5 bases). The ends were cut back, 1 base at V and 4 bases at J, with 14 bases in the middle. Germline-derived CDR1 and CDR2 are MGHRA and YSYEKL. The CDR3 has 15 amino acids. The CDR3 sequence is CASSQVRRSSYEQYF. As DNA, the CDR3 is TGCGCCAGCAGCCAAGTCCGGAGGTCCTCTTACGAGCAGTACTTC.

Ten or more counts support this clonotype. CDR3 in DNA: TGTGCCAGCAGAAGGACTAGCGCGCCTTACGAGCAGTACTTC. Translation: CASRRTSAPYEQYF. V and J are TRBV28 and TRBJ2-7; 9 bases are a match to TRBD2. Per the germline V gene, CDR1 is MDHEN and CDR2 is SYDVKM. There are 14 residues in the CDR3. Germline trimming cut 6 bases from V and 4 bases from J; bases unmatched to any gene: 7. Looking up the rest from reference TRBV28 and TRBJ2-7 gives the full variable domain: DVKVTQSSRYLVKRTGEKVFLECVQDMDHENMFWYRQDPGLGLRLIYFSYDVKMKEKGDIPEGYSVSREKKERFSLILESASTNQTSMYLCASRRTSAPYEQYFGPGTRLTVT.

The rearrangement links TRBV7-3 to TRBJ2-2; D is perhaps TRBD1 (5 bases). Germline assignment: CDR1 SGHTA and CDR2 FQGTGA. The CDR3 contains 14 residues. V was clipped by 2 bases and J by 4 bases, with 8 bases between them. CDR3 loop: CASSLDSATGELFF. DNA for the CDR3: TGTGCCAGCAGCTTAGACAGCGCCACCGGGGAGCTGTTTTTT.

This clonotype appeared many times. The chain links TRBV5-1 to TRBJ1-1; TRBD1 matches at 7 bases. V lost 0 bases to trimming and J lost 7 bases; unmatched junction nucleotides: 9. Germline assignment: CDR1 SGHRS and CDR2 YFSETQ. The CDR3 has 15 residues. The CDR3 region has the DNA TGCGCCAGCAGCTTGGTGGCAGGGGGGAAGGGTGAAGCTTTCTTT. Protein product: CASSLVAGGKGEAFF. The entire variable domain, with the rest obtained from reference TRBV5-1 and TRBJ1-1, is as follows: KAGVTQTPRYLIKTRGQQVTLSCSPISGHRSVSWYQQTPGQGLQFLFEYFSETQRNKGNFPGRFSGRQFSNSRSEMNVSTLELGDSALYLCASSLVAGGKGEAFFGQGTRLTVV.